The 17 T cell receptor beta chains given below trace back to one sample, sequenced in a study of identifying expanded T cells in peripheral blood. Sequencing used immunoSEQ multiplex PCR; TCRdb keeps in-frame clones, though not all of them. The sample records 95,000 to 150,000 clones, around 84% being singletons. Sequences were obtained from blood. These TCRs come from a person aged 18 to 75 in good health.

CDR3 DNA: TGTGCCAGCAGCTTAGCGGGCAGAAACTATGGCTACACCTTC. Translation: CASSLAGRNYGYTF. V gene TRBV7-9 combines with J gene TRBJ1-2; D unresolved. The germline V and J ends were trimmed by 0 bases and 2 bases, with 7 bases remaining between them. The germline V gene has CDR1 SEHNR and CDR2 FQNEAQ (reference sequence). The CDR3 contains 14 residues.

The chain couples TRBV4-1 to TRBJ2-5; a weak D match, TRBD2 (6 bases). Trimming shortened V by 1 base and J by 9 bases, and 12 bases separated the two germline ends. Germline V gene lookup returns CDR1 MGHRA and CDR2 YSYEKL. The CDR3 contains 13 residues. Here the CDR3 DNA reads TGCGCCAGCAGCCAAGGACCCGGAGGGGCCCAGTACTTC. Residues: CASSQGPGGAQYF.

This chain links TRBV5-6 with TRBJ1-1; 7 nucleotides line up with TRBD1. CDR3 length: 15 residues. The germline CDR1 and CDR2 sequences are SGHDT and YYEEEE. With V trimmed by 7 bases and J by 2 bases, 11 bases remained unmatched. CDR3 residues: CASGTTGTVNTEAFF. In DNA form, the CDR3 reads TGTGCCAGCGGAACTACTGGGACAGTCAACACTGAAGCTTTCTTT.

This chain uses TRBV30 with TRBJ1-1; maybe TRBD1 (5 bases). Per the germline V gene, CDR1 is GTSNPN and CDR2 is SVGIG (reference sequence). V shed 2 bases and J shed 2 bases, with 12 bases lying between them. CDR3 length: 14 residues. The CDR3 nucleotides are TGTGCCTGGAGTTGGGGGGGGACTAACACTGAAGCTTTCTTT. This codes for CAWSWGGTNTEAFF.

The rearrangement joins TRBV21-1 to TRBJ1-1; TRBD1 is taken as the D call from the table, unchecked against the DNA. TRBV21-1 is noted as a pseudogene. The CDR3 loop spans 19 amino acids. CDR3: CASSKRTVRETGRNTEAFF. The CDR3 bases are TGTGCCAGCAGCAAAAGGACGGTACGTGAGACAGGGAGGAACACTGAAGCTTTCTTT.

The chain recombines TRBV7-9 with TRBJ1-1, with 7 bases aligning to TRBD1. This CDR3 region has 13 residues. The germline CDR1 and CDR2 sequences are SEHNR and FQNEAQ (reference sequence). V trimming: 4 bases; J trimming: 4 bases; junction bases outside the gene matches: 3. This CDR3 is CASSSGQITEAFF. For the CDR3, the DNA is TGTGCCAGCAGCTCGGGACAGATCACTGAAGCTTTCTTT. Based on the CDR3 plus reference TRBV7-9 and TRBJ1-1, the full variable domain is DTGVSQNPRHKITKRGQNVTFRCDPISEHNRLYWYRQTLGQGPEFLTYFQNEAQLEKSRLLSDRFSAERPKGSFSTLEIQRTEQGDSAMYLCASSSGQITEAFFGQGTRLTVV.

The chain employs TRBV11-3 and TRBJ1-1, with 7 nucleotides matching TRBD1. Germline CDR1 and CDR2: SGHNT and YENEEA. The CDR3 is 12 residues long. Trimming removed 7 bases from V and 5 bases from J; junction bases left unmatched: 4. The CDR3 DNA reads TGTGCCAGCACCCAGGACAGGACTGAAGCTTTCTTT. It encodes CASTQDRTEAFF.

The chain has TRBV10-3 and TRBJ1-2; D is perhaps TRBD1 (5 bases). Trimming stripped 6 bases from V and 8 bases from J, with 13 bases between. The CDR3 sequence is 12 residues long. Germline-derived CDR1 and CDR2 are ENHRY and SYGVKD. CDR3 bases: TGTGCCATCAGAGAGGGGACGCTCGGCTACACCTTC. Amino acids: CAIREGTLGYTF.

This clone was detected only once. The V and J genes are TRBV28 and TRBJ2-7; D perhaps matches TRBD2 (5 bases). This CDR3 has 14 residues. Germline CDR1 MDHEN, CDR2 SYDVKM. V lost 2 bases, J lost 5 bases, and 13 bases lay in between. The CDR3 DNA is TGTGCCAGCAGTTTAGGGCAGAGGGTCCACGAGCAGTACTTC. As protein: CASSLGQRVHEQYF.

CDR3 DNA: TGTGCCTGCATCAAGTCTGGTTACGGGGGGTCACTGTCCTACTACGAGCAGTACTTC. Protein product: CACIKSGYGGSLSYYEQYF. The rearrangement links TRBV30 to TRBJ2-7; 7 bases are a match to TRBD2. V shed 6 bases, J shed 3 bases, and the junction held 26 bases outside the gene matches. Germline V lookup: CDR1 GTSNPN, CDR2 SVGIG (reference sequence). There are 19 residues in the CDR3.

This clone was counted a single time. The chain recombines TRBV6-6 with TRBJ2-1, with D hard to call. The CDR3 consists of 10 residues. The V and J ends lost 8 bases and 9 bases respectively, with 8 bases between them. Germline V gene lookup returns CDR1 MNHNY and CDR2 SVGAGI (reference sequence). The CDR3 reads CASSSIEQFF. The CDR3 DNA reads TGTGCCAGCTCCTCAATTGAGCAGTTCTTC.

This clone was observed a handful of times. This chain links TRBV6-5 with TRBJ2-3, with D perhaps given as TRBD1 or TRBD2 (6 bases each). CDR3 length equals 15 residues. Trimming left V 7 bases short and J 1 base short, with 15 bases between. CDR1 is MNHEY and CDR2 is SVGAGI in the germline V gene. In nucleotides, the CDR3 is TGTGCCAGCACAACTCCGAGGGGGGGCACAGATACGCAGTATTTT. Residues: CASTTPRGGTDTQYF.

The chain links TRBV7-2 to TRBJ2-5; 7 bases line up with TRBD1. CDR1 is SGHTA, CDR2 FQGNSA, per germline. With 4 bases clipped from V and 5 bases from J, the junction kept 7 bases outside the gene matches. The CDR3 has 14 residues. This CDR3 reads CASSSQGVRETQYF. The CDR3 nucleotides are TGTGCCAGCAGCTCCCAGGGGGTACGCGAGACCCAGTACTTC.

The V gene is TRBV7-9, the J gene TRBJ1-6; the D is unclear. Germline CDR1 and CDR2: SEHNR and FQNEAQ (reference sequence). V was trimmed by 1 base and J by 0 bases, leaving 4 bases between them. The CDR3 extends over 15 amino acids. The CDR3 sequence: CASSLDGSYNSPLHF. The CDR3 nucleotides are TGTGCCAGCAGCTTAGATGGCTCCTATAATTCACCCCTCCACTTT.

V gene TRBV10-3 combines with J gene TRBJ1-6, with D perhaps TRBD1 (6 bases). The CDR3 consists of 14 residues. Germline V gene sequence: CDR1 ENHRY, CDR2 SYGVKD. Trimming left V 8 bases short and J 10 bases short, with 18 bases between. CDR3 nucleotide sequence: TGTGCCATCGGCTCCAGGGGTGAGGGCTCACCCCTCCACTTT. This gives the protein CAIGSRGEGSPLHF.

As DNA, the CDR3 is TGTGCCAGCTCGCCATTGGACAGGAATGGCTACACCTTC. It encodes CASSPLDRNGYTF. The genes are TRBV18 and TRBJ1-2, with 7 bases matching TRBD1. Germline assignment: CDR1 KGHSH and CDR2 LQKENI. J gave up 6 bases and V 6 bases, and 7 bases lay outside the gene matches. The CDR3 contains 13 residues.

This rearrangement joins TRBV7-8 to TRBJ1-1; 12 positions agree with TRBD1. Germline trimming cut 5 bases from V and 1 base from J; bases unmatched to any gene: 8. Germline V gene sequence: CDR1 SGHVS, CDR2 FQNEAQ. CDR3 length: 17 residues. The CDR3 loop reads CASSPPGQGAPNTEAFF. CDR3 nucleotide sequence: TGTGCCAGCAGCCCGCCGGGACAGGGGGCCCCGAACACTGAAGCTTTCTTT.